These T cell receptor beta chains were read from a single sample in a study of T cells in Graves' hyperthyroidism and ophthalmopathy. MiXCR, applied by TCRdb to the multiplex PCR reads, yields one record per CDR3 protein. The sample lists around 350,000 distinct CDR3 sequences, roughly 15% occurring once. The sequencing sample was made of blood. The receptors shown here come from a woman in her twenties or thirties with Graves' hyperthyroidism that later progressed to Graves' ophthalmopathy. Each CDR3 is given with its conserved first and last residue. The D gene is left open where the match is weak. Rows may omit the clone size; those that give it use once, few, many or a size class.

v_gene: TRBV5-1; d_gene: TRBD1; j_gene: TRBJ1-4; abundance: .; CDR3aa: CASSPGQGSEKLFF; CDR3nt: TGCGCCAGCAGCCCGGGACAGGGGTCGGAAAAACTGTTTTTT
v_gene: TRBV29-1; d_gene: .; j_gene: TRBJ1-2; abundance: many; CDR3aa: CSVDWDGARSDGYTF; CDR3nt: TGCAGCGTCGATTGGGACGGAGCCAGGTCTGATGGCTACACCTTC
v_gene: TRBV12-3/TRBV12-4; d_gene: .; j_gene: TRBJ2-1; abundance: many; CDR3aa: CASRKSISVSYNEQFF; CDR3nt: TGTGCCAGCAGGAAATCGATTAGCGTCTCCTACAATGAGCAGTTCTTC
v_gene: TRBV7-2; d_gene: .; j_gene: TRBJ2-5; abundance: few; CDR3aa: CASSLNHRVETQYF; CDR3nt: TGTGCCAGCAGCTTGAACCACAGAGTCGAGACCCAGTACTTC
v_gene: TRBV29-1; d_gene: .; j_gene: TRBJ1-1; abundance: .; CDR3aa: CSVYWVNTEAFF; CDR3nt: TGCAGCGTTTACTGGGTGAACACTGAAGCTTTCTTT
v_gene: TRBV12-3/TRBV12-4; d_gene: TRBD1; j_gene: TRBJ2-5; abundance: many; CDR3aa: CASSDRVQETQYF; CDR3nt: TGTGCCAGCTCCGACAGGGTTCAAGAGACCCAGTACTTC
v_gene: TRBV19; d_gene: .; j_gene: TRBJ1-1; abundance: .; CDR3aa: CASSIGGARTEAFF; CDR3nt: TGTGCCAGTAGTATAGGGGGGGCGCGCACTGAAGCTTTCTTT
v_gene: TRBV20-1; d_gene: TRBD2; j_gene: TRBJ2-7; abundance: .; CDR3aa: CSASDLLHPGGSYEQYF; CDR3nt: TGCAGTGCTAGCGATCTGCTACACCCGGGAGGCTCCTACGAGCAGTACTTC
v_gene: TRBV25-1; d_gene: TRBD1; j_gene: TRBJ2-2; abundance: .; CDR3aa: CASSAPTGGFNTGELFF; CDR3nt: TGTGCCAGCAGTGCCCCGACAGGGGGCTTTAACACCGGGGAGCTGTTTTTT
v_gene: TRBV27; d_gene: TRBD1; j_gene: TRBJ2-2; abundance: many; CDR3aa: CASSSTGANTGELFF; CDR3nt: TGTGCCAGCAGCTCGACAGGGGCGAACACCGGGGAGCTGTTTTTT
v_gene: TRBV28; d_gene: .; j_gene: TRBJ1-3; abundance: many; CDR3aa: CASSSDPSGNTIYF; CDR3nt: TGTGCCAGCAGTTCCGACCCCTCTGGAAACACCATATATTTT